Listed here are 21 T cell receptor beta chains from one sample, sequenced in a study of cytomegalovirus exposure and HLA in healthy donors (dated by TCRdb to 2017 to 2019). Libraries came from the immunoSEQ multiplex PCR assay. The multiplex PCR relied on a mix of 60 forward primers for TCR Vbeta segments and 13 reverse primers for TCR Jbeta segments. TCRdb carries this immuneACCESS record with in-frame sequences only. Its versions omit some clonotypes, under half of them owing to an unresolved V gene in the studies checked, with the rest unexplained. Counted in this sample were under 200,000 clones; about four fifths of them appeared once. The ten top clones hold 1.7% of the sample. Sequencing was performed on PBMCs. The receptors were sampled from a woman aged 18-29 years in good health and CMV-seronegative.

This clone was recorded once. This chain joins TRBV28 and TRBJ2-6; 8 nucleotides line up with TRBD1. This CDR3 has 17 amino acids. With V trimmed by 2 bases and J by 0 bases, 3 bases remained unmatched. Germline CDR1 MDHEN, CDR2 SYDVKM. In DNA form, the CDR3 reads TGTGCCAGCAGTTTAGGACAGGGAGCCTCTGGGGCCAACGTCCTGACTTTC. This encodes CASSLGQGASGANVLTF.

V is TRBV11-3 and J is TRBJ2-1; D perhaps matches TRBD2 (7 bases). The CDR3 is made up of 15 amino acids. Trimming pared 0 bases from V and 6 bases from J, leaving 12 bases between. Per germline, CDR1 SGHNT and CDR2 YENEEA. The CDR3 DNA is TGTGCCAGCAGCTTAGAAGGGGGAGGGGGCAATGAGCAGTTCTTC. Translating gives CASSLEGGGGNEQFF. Based on the CDR3 plus reference TRBV11-3 and TRBJ2-1, the full variable domain is EAGVVQSPRYKIIEKKQPVAFWCNPISGHNTLYWYLQNLGQGPELLIRYENEEAVDDSQLPKDRFSAERLKGVDSTLKIQPAELGDSAVYLCASSLEGGGGNEQFFGPGTRLTVL.

The chain is built from TRBV15 and TRBJ1-4; 11 bases align to TRBD1. Germline-derived CDR1 and CDR2 are LNHNV and YYDKDF (reference sequence). The CDR3 extends over 20 amino acids. The trim removed 0 bases at V and 3 bases at J, leaving 12 bases unmatched. This CDR3 is CATSRDPRTGGRGANEKLFF. The CDR3 nucleotides are TGTGCCACCAGCAGAGATCCTAGGACAGGGGGCCGGGGAGCTAATGAAAAACTGTTTTTT.

The rearrangement joins TRBV18 to TRBJ2-7; D ambiguous. Trimming stripped 9 bases from V and 0 bases from J, with 12 bases between. The CDR3 runs 13 residues. The germline V gene encodes CDR1 KGHSH and CDR2 LQKENI. In DNA form, the CDR3 reads TGTGCCAGTAACCAGGCTGGCTCCTACGAGCAGTACGTC. As protein: CASNQAGSYEQYV.

The V and J genes are TRBV30 and TRBJ1-5; 12 nucleotides align to TRBD1. The CDR3 runs 18 residues. In germline, CDR1 is GTSNPN, CDR2 SVGIG (reference sequence). With 2 bases clipped from V and 1 base from J, the junction kept 9 bases outside the gene matches. For the CDR3, the DNA is TGTGCCTGGAGTACCGGGACAGGGGGCTTTAGGAGCAATCAGCCCCAGCATTTT. It translates to CAWSTGTGGFRSNQPQHF.

This clone was recorded once. CDR3 sequence (DNA): TGTGCCAGCAGCTTAGGGACTAGCGGGAGCAATGAGCAGTTCTTC. This codes for CASSLGTSGSNEQFF. The J gene is TRBJ2-1, the V gene TRBV7-9; 13 nucleotides line up with TRBD2. CDR1 is SEHNR and CDR2 is FQNEAQ in the germline V gene (reference sequence). With V trimmed by 1 base and J by 6 bases, 0 bases remained unmatched. There are 15 residues in the CDR3. Full variable domain (rest looked up from reference TRBV7-9 and TRBJ2-1): DTGVSQNPRHKITKRGQNVTFRCDPISEHNRLYWYRQTLGQGPEFLTYFQNEAQLEKSRLLSDRFSAERPKGSFSTLEIQRTEQGDSAMYLCASSLGTSGSNEQFFGPGTRLTVL.

This clone showed up just a few times. This chain joins TRBV7-9 and TRBJ2-7; tentatively, D is TRBD1 (6 bases). V was trimmed by 5 bases and J by 2 bases, leaving 10 bases between them. Germline-derived CDR1 and CDR2 are SEHNR and FQNEAQ (reference sequence). This CDR3 spans 13 amino acids. CDR3 amino acids: CASSGGRAYEQYF. The CDR3 nucleotides read TGTGCCAGCAGCGGGGGCAGGGCCTACGAGCAGTACTTC.

V usage is TRBV6-5 and J usage is TRBJ1-2; 7 nucleotides agree with TRBD1. From germline, CDR1 is MNHEY and CDR2 SVGAGI. The CDR3 is 13 residues long. V was pared by 4 bases and J by 2 bases, with 1 base of the junction left unmatched. The CDR3 DNA sequence: TGTGCCAGCAGTTCGGGACAGAACTATGGCTACACCTTC. Translating gives CASSSGQNYGYTF.

CDR3: CASSPTANYGYTF. The CDR3 DNA is TGTGCCAGTAGCCCGACAGCGAACTATGGCTACACCTTC. The chain is built from TRBV19 and TRBJ1-2; perhaps TRBD1 as D (5 bases). V dropped 6 bases and J dropped 2 bases, with 10 bases sitting between them. The CDR3 is 13 residues long. CDR1 is LNHDA and CDR2 is SQIVND in the germline V gene (reference sequence). Full variable domain (outside the CDR3, taken from reference TRBV19 and TRBJ1-2): DGGITQSPKYLFRKEGQNVTLSCEQNLNHDAMYWYRQDPGQGLRLIYYSQIVNDFQKGDIAEGYSVSREKKESFPLTVTSAQKNPTAFYLCASSPTANYGYTFGSGTRLTVV.

The CDR3 nucleotides are TGCAGCGTGTCCGACAGGGTGCCAGATACGCAGTATTTT. Encoded protein: CSVSDRVPDTQYF. The chain combines TRBV29-1 with TRBJ2-3; 7 nucleotides line up with TRBD1. CDR1 is SQVTM, CDR2 ANQGSEA, per germline. The CDR3 has 13 residues. After removal of 6 bases from V and 4 bases from J, the junction contained 7 bases not matched to a gene.

The rearrangement joins TRBV6-5 to TRBJ2-7; 9 nucleotides line up with TRBD2. The CDR3 runs 16 residues. The germline gives CDR1 MNHEY, CDR2 SVGAGI. The V segment lost 4 bases and the J segment 0 bases; nucleotides outside the gene matches: 7. CDR3 bases: TGTGCCAGCAGTTTAGGGGCGGGGGGGAGCTCCTACGAGCAGTACTTC. This translates into CASSLGAGGSSYEQYF.

The chain combines TRBV9 with TRBJ2-7, with TRBD2 matching 7 bases. The CDR3 length is 15 residues. Germline V gives CDR1 SGDLS, CDR2 YYNGEE. V trimming: 4 bases; J trimming: 0 bases; junction bases outside the gene matches: 7. The CDR3 is CASSSQAGPSYEQYF. In DNA, the CDR3 is TGTGCCAGCAGCTCCCAAGCGGGACCCTCCTACGAGCAGTACTTC.

The J gene is TRBJ2-1, the V gene TRBV7-9, with 14 bases aligning to TRBD2. V gave up 4 bases and J gave up 0 bases; unmatched junction bases: 8. Germline CDR1 reads SEHNR; CDR2 reads FQNEAQ (reference sequence). The CDR3 sequence is 19 residues long. The CDR3 nucleotides read TGTGCCAGCAGCTCAGATACCGGGACTAGCGGGAGCTCCTACAATGAGCAGTTCTTC. Amino acid sequence: CASSSDTGTSGSSYNEQFF.

J is TRBJ2-5 and V is TRBV7-7, with D unresolved. Germline values: CDR1 SSHAT, CDR2 FNYEAQ (reference sequence). The CDR3 totals 13 residues. V shed 1 base and J shed 3 bases, with 6 bases lying between them. DNA for the CDR3: TGTGCCAGCAGCTTAGGTCCGGAAGAGACCCAGTACTTC. As protein: CASSLGPEETQYF.

V gene TRBV7-2 combines with J gene TRBJ2-7; possible D gene TRBD1, 6 bases. CDR1 is SGHTA, CDR2 FQGNSA, per germline. The CDR3 extends over 13 amino acids. V dropped 4 bases and J dropped 5 bases, with 12 bases sitting between them. CDR3 bases: TGTGCCAGCAGCTATCAACAGGGAAACGAGCAGTACTTC. Protein product: CASSYQQGNEQYF. Full variable domain (rest looked up from reference TRBV7-2 and TRBJ2-7): GAGVSQSPSNKVTEKGKDVELRCDPISGHTALYWYRQSLGQGLEFLIYFQGNSAPDKSGLPSDRFSAERTGGSVSTLTIQRTQQEDSAVYLCASSYQQGNEQYFGPGTRLTVT.

V gene TRBV5-8 combines with J gene TRBJ2-2, with 8 nucleotides matching TRBD2. V gave up 6 bases and J gave up 5 bases; unmatched junction bases: 12. This CDR3 has 16 amino acids. The germline V gene has CDR1 SGHTS and CDR2 YDEGEE. CDR3 protein: CASNRFPREETGELFF. The CDR3 DNA reads TGTGCCAGCAATCGGTTTCCGCGGGAGGAAACCGGGGAGCTGTTTTTT.

The chain uses TRBV4-1 and TRBJ1-3, with 7 bases aligning to TRBD1. J lost 3 bases, V lost 0 bases, and 5 bases had no gene match. Germline V gene lookup returns CDR1 MGHRA and CDR2 YSYEKL. This CDR3 comprises 16 residues. CDR3 DNA: TGCGCCAGCAGCCAAGAAAAGGGGGCGCTTGGAAACACCATATATTTT. Encoded protein: CASSQEKGALGNTIYF.

J is TRBJ2-1 and V is TRBV6-5; weak D call: TRBD1 (6 bases). The germline CDR1 and CDR2 sequences are MNHEY and SVGAGI. The ends were cut back, 0 bases at V and 10 bases at J, with 10 bases in the middle. The CDR3 runs to 13 residues. The CDR3 DNA is TGTGCCAGCAGTTACTCCAGGGGATGGGAGCAGTTCTTC. Its translation: CASSYSRGWEQFF.

The chain is built from TRBV28 and TRBJ1-5, with D unclear. The CDR3 loop spans 14 amino acids. Trimming took 5 bases from V and 0 from J, leaving 8 bases between them. Germline V gene lookup returns CDR1 MDHEN and CDR2 SYDVKM. DNA of the CDR3: TGTGCCAGCAGTAAGAGAAATAGCAATCAGCCCCAGCATTTT. This encodes CASSKRNSNQPQHF.

V usage is TRBV27 and J usage is TRBJ2-7; TRBD2 agrees at 7 bases. This CDR3 is 17 amino acids long. V was clipped by 6 bases and J by 5 bases; unmatched bases: 19. Germline V gives CDR1 MNHEY, CDR2 SMNVEV (reference sequence). CDR3 region: CASSTEGWGGRRDEQYF. CDR3 nucleotide sequence: TGTGCCAGCAGCACTGAAGGCTGGGGCGGGAGAAGGGACGAGCAGTACTTC.

For this clone: This same CDR3 is encoded by further DNA sequences in the sample. The rearrangement links TRBV6-5 to TRBJ2-5; 8 bases match TRBD1. In germline, CDR1 is MNHEY, CDR2 SVGAGI. Unmatched junction bases numbered 3, after V lost 5 bases and J lost 4 bases. This CDR3 is 13 amino acids long. The CDR3 here is CASSRDRGETQYF. As DNA, the CDR3 is TGTGCCAGCAGTCGCGACAGGGGAGAGACCCAGTACTTC.